This entry lists 25 T cell receptor beta chains sequenced from one sample in a study of blood T cells in healthy people across ages. Then a second PCR, running about 6 to 11 cycles, was carried out with a sample-barcoded 5' primer and a J-beta primer mix. TCRdb re-analysed the 5' RACE reads in MiXCR, keeping a single row per CDR3 protein. The sample contains about 640,000 distinct CDR3 sequences, roughly 53% of which appear only once. Sequenced sample: blood. The receptors shown here come from a man aged 55 to 70 in good health.

The rearrangement links TRBV5-6 to TRBJ1-3; 8 positions match TRBD1. The CDR3 runs to 15 residues. Looked up from germline, CDR1 is SGHDT and CDR2 is YYEEEE. Unmatched junction bases numbered 9, after V lost 6 bases and J lost 4 bases. The CDR3 region is CASTPTGGTGNTIYF. The CDR3 region has the DNA TGTGCCAGCACGCCAACAGGGGGAACAGGAAACACCATATATTTT.

The CDR3 DNA is TGTGCCAGCAGCCAGCTGACGGACTACCAAGAGACCCAGTACTTC. Its protein product is CASSQLTDYQETQYF. J is TRBJ2-5 and V is TRBV14; the D gene is possibly TRBD2 (5 bases). V was cut by 3 bases and J by 0 bases, with 11 bases left in between. This CDR3 contains 15 residues. Germline-derived CDR1 and CDR2 are SGHDN and FVKESK.

This clonotype has more than one count but fewer than ten. This chain links TRBV5-1 with TRBJ2-7; 7 nucleotides agree with TRBD1. The length of the CDR3 is 15 residues. Germline CDR1 is SGHRS and CDR2 is YFSETQ. The V and J ends lost 0 bases and 2 bases, in that order; junction bases with no gene match: 5. The CDR3 spells CASSLEVTGPYEQYF. The CDR3, as DNA: TGCGCCAGCAGCTTGGAAGTGACAGGGCCCTACGAGCAGTACTTC. Full variable domain (rest looked up from reference TRBV5-1 and TRBJ2-7): KAGVTQTPRYLIKTRGQQVTLSCSPISGHRSVSWYQQTPGQGLQFLFEYFSETQRNKGNFPGRFSGRQFSNSRSEMNVSTLELGDSALYLCASSLEVTGPYEQYFGPGTRLTVT.

The chain carries TRBV28 and TRBJ2-7; the D gene could be TRBD1 or TRBD2 (5 bases each). The V gene's germline CDR1 is MDHEN and CDR2 SYDVKM. CDR3 length equals 17 residues. V was trimmed by 5 bases and J by 0 bases, leaving 20 bases between them. The DNA for the CDR3 is TGTGCCAGCAGTGTAACAGCTGGGACGGTTAGCTCCTACGAGCAGTACTTC. Encoded protein: CASSVTAGTVSSYEQYF.

The chain employs TRBV29-1 and TRBJ2-3, with D perhaps matching TRBD1 or TRBD2 (6 bases each). V lost 1 base and J lost 5, with 10 bases in between. The CDR3 has 13 amino acids. Germline-derived CDR1 and CDR2 are SQVTM and ANQGSEA. CDR3 sequence (DNA): TGCAGCGTTGAAGGGACAGCGGGAGATACGCAGTATTTT. As protein: CSVEGTAGDTQYF.

This clonotype has a count of ten or more. The chain couples TRBV6-2 or TRBV6-3 to TRBJ2-1, with a possible D match to TRBD1 (6 bases). Trimming shortened V by 6 bases and J by 4 bases, and 13 bases separated the two germline ends. The CDR3 extends over 14 amino acids. CDR1 is MNHEY and CDR2 is SVGEGT in the germline V gene. The DNA of the CDR3 is TGTGCCAGCAGGGGGCAGGGGTGGTACAATGAGCAGTTCTTC. It yields the protein CASRGQGWYNEQFF.

This clonotype was seen a few times. CDR3 sequence (DNA): TGCGCCAGCAGCCAAGAACCTAGCGGGGGTCCCCATTGGGAGCAGTACTTC. This translates into CASSQEPSGGPHWEQYF. The chain employs TRBV4-1 and TRBJ2-7; 10 nucleotides line up with TRBD2. Germline CDR1 MGHRA, CDR2 YSYEKL. The CDR3 extends over 17 amino acids. V dropped 0 bases and J dropped 7; count of bases not matched to a gene: 12.

J is TRBJ2-5 and V is TRBV12-3 or TRBV12-4; D possibly matches TRBD1 or TRBD2 (6 bases each). CDR3 size: 14 residues. V lost 5 bases and J 5 bases, leaving 15 bases between the germline ends. In DNA form, the CDR3 reads TGTGCCAGCAGTAGGGGGGAGGCTATGGAGACCCAGTACTTC. It is translated as CASSRGEAMETQYF.

This chain uses TRBV20-1 with TRBJ1-6, with 10 bases that match TRBD1. The CDR3 covers 12 residues. The trim removed 8 bases at V and 7 bases at J, leaving 2 bases unmatched. The germline V gene encodes CDR1 DFQATT and CDR2 SNEGSKA (reference sequence). CDR3 DNA: TGCAGTCCGGGACAGGGGAATTCACCCCTCCACTTT. Protein product: CSPGQGNSPLHF.

This chain joins TRBV6-1 and TRBJ1-5; D is unclear. The CDR3 is 15 amino acids. Germline CDR1 is MNHNS and CDR2 is SASEGT. The V end lost 1 base, the J end lost 7 bases, and 14 bases lay between the germline ends. DNA for the CDR3: TGTGCCAGCAGTGAAGATACGGGGAGTTCACAGCCCCAGCATTTT. This encodes CASSEDTGSSQPQHF.

The chain carries TRBV20-1 and TRBJ1-4; D is possibly TRBD1 (5 bases). V was clipped by 6 bases and J by 9 bases, with 14 bases between them. Germline CDR1 is DFQATT and CDR2 is SNEGSKA (reference sequence). The CDR3 is made up of 12 amino acids. The CDR3 reads CSALTESKKLFF. The CDR3 DNA follows: TGCAGTGCATTGACAGAGTCAAAAAAACTGTTTTTT.

This clonotype has a handful of counts. The rearrangement links TRBV18 to TRBJ2-7; D remains unclear. Trimming removed 3 bases from V and 7 bases from J, with 4 bases in between. Germline V gene sequence: CDR1 KGHSH, CDR2 LQKENI. The length of the CDR3 is 10 residues. The CDR3 bases are TGTGCCAGCTCACCGAGGGAGCAGTACTTC. It encodes CASSPREQYF.

The chain combines TRBV2 with TRBJ1-2; D is unclear. Per the germline V gene, CDR1 is SNHLY and CDR2 is FYNNEI. The CDR3 sequence is 12 residues long. V lost 3 bases, J lost 9 bases, and 11 bases lay in between. The CDR3 coding sequence is TGTGCCAGCAGTGATGTTTACGGGAGCTACACCTTC. It translates to CASSDVYGSYTF.

The V gene is TRBV29-1, the J gene TRBJ2-5; D remains ambiguous. V was trimmed by 5 bases and J by 11 bases, leaving 21 bases between them. The V gene's germline CDR1 is SQVTM and CDR2 ANQGSEA. CDR3 length equals 13 residues. DNA of the CDR3: TGCAGCGTTCTAACAGTCTCCTACAATGAGCAGTACTTC. Encoded protein: CSVLTVSYNEQYF.

The CDR3 nucleotides read TGCAGTGCTCGCGGGACTAGCAGTAACTCCTACAATGAGCAGTTCTTC. It encodes CSARGTSSNSYNEQFF. The chain employs TRBV20-1 and TRBJ2-1, with 9 bases matching TRBD2. Trimming removed 5 bases from V and 0 bases from J; junction bases left unmatched: 8. This CDR3 region has 16 residues. CDR1 and CDR2 (germline): DFQATT, SNEGSKA (reference sequence).

This clonotype was seen repeatedly, ten times or more. The chain uses TRBV5-5 and TRBJ2-3, with D possibly being TRBD2 (6 bases). Deletions cut 0 bases from V and 1 base from J, with 9 bases between. The germline V gene encodes CDR1 SGHKS and CDR2 YYEKEE (reference sequence). The CDR3 totals 15 residues. CDR3 DNA sequence: TGTGCCAGCAGCTTGGCTGCTAGCGGCACAGATACGCAGTATTTT. The encoded protein is CASSLAASGTDTQYF.

The chain uses TRBV25-1 and TRBJ1-2; no clear D gene. This CDR3 has 15 residues. Per germline, CDR1 MGHDK and CDR2 SYGVNS. V was cut by 2 bases and J by 6 bases, with 16 bases left in between. The CDR3 region is CASSETTGAWDGYTF. CDR3 coding DNA: TGTGCCAGCAGTGAAACTACGGGCGCTTGGGATGGCTACACCTTC.

Remarks on this clonotype: At one boundary the junction diverges from the germline segment, which might be a read error. This chain links TRBV11-2 with TRBJ2-7; D not certain. Germline assignment: CDR1 SGHAT and CDR2 FQNNGV. This CDR3 contains 15 residues. The CDR3 coding sequence is TGTGCCAGCAGCTTAGATAATGTGCCCTCCTACGGGCAGTACTTC. This sequence encodes CASSLDNVPSYGQYF.

This clonotype was recorded many times. The chain has TRBV5-1 and TRBJ2-7; D gene uncertain. Trimming removed 4 bases at V and 3 bases at J, with 11 bases between. Per germline, CDR1 SGHRS and CDR2 YFSETQ. The CDR3 runs to 13 residues. CDR3 in DNA: TGCGCCAGCAGCGGGCCTGGGGACTACGAGCAGTACTTC. Translated, it gives CASSGPGDYEQYF.

This clonotype has at least ten counts. The rearrangement uses TRBV7-2 and TRBJ1-6, with D maybe TRBD1 (5 bases). V was trimmed by 1 base and J by 13 bases, leaving 14 bases between them. This CDR3 has 14 amino acids. CDR1 and CDR2 (germline): SGHTA, FQGNSA. The CDR3 DNA sequence: TGTGCCAGCAGCTTAGGGCAGGGAGTCTTGCCCCTCCACTTT. It is translated as CASSLGQGVLPLHF.

This clonotype was observed a few times. This chain uses TRBV11-2 with TRBJ2-4; 13 bases are shared with TRBD2. Near its end, the DNA agrees better with TRBJ2-7, so the J call may be wrong. Germline V gene data show CDR1 as SGHAT and CDR2 as FQNNGV. The CDR3 sequence is 15 residues long. The CDR3 here is CASSVGLAGLYEQYF. The CDR3 region has the DNA TGTGCCAGCAGCGTGGGACTAGCGGGGCTCTACGAGCAGTACTTC.

This clonotype was detected a few times. The chain recombines TRBV28 with TRBJ2-5; D is uncertain. Germline assignment: CDR1 MDHEN and CDR2 SYDVKM. The CDR3 extends over 13 amino acids. Trimming left V 10 bases short and J 1 base short, with 13 bases between. The CDR3 bases are TGTGCCATCCAGGACGGACGCCAAGAGACCCAGTACTTC. This translates into CAIQDGRQETQYF.

This clonotype showed up many times. The V call is TRBV6-6, the J call TRBJ2-1; unclear D gene. Trimming cost V 2 bases and J 8 bases, with 4 bases left between them. CDR1 MNHNY and CDR2 SVGAGI come from the germline V gene (reference sequence). This CDR3 comprises 11 residues. The CDR3, as DNA: TGTGCCAGCAGTTACGTCGATGAGCAGTTCTTC. Its translation is CASSYVDEQFF.

This rearrangement joins TRBV12-3 or TRBV12-4 to TRBJ2-2, with 11 bases that match TRBD2. CDR3 length equals 15 residues. J lost 6 bases, V lost 8 bases, and 8 bases had no gene match. CDR3 DNA: TGTGCCAGCGGACTTAGCGGGAGGGCTGCCGGGGAGCTGTTTTTT. Amino acid sequence: CASGLSGRAAGELFF.

This chain joins TRBV27 and TRBJ1-2, with D perhaps matching TRBD1 (5 bases). The CDR3 spans 13 residues. Germline CDR1 is MNHEY and CDR2 is SMNVEV (reference sequence). V was clipped by 5 bases and J by 8 bases, with 15 bases between them. The CDR3 DNA is TGTGCCAGCAGTGCTAGGGGCAGCTGGGGCTACACCTTC. Its translation: CASSARGSWGYTF.